This T cell receptor beta chain was sequenced for a study of cytomegalovirus exposure and HLA in healthy donors. Study-level information: Earlier sequencing of about 200 million T cells yielded 90 million to 140 million unique TCR beta sequences. Broader study findings: In a later analysis, TCR association rates varied by HLA locus: DRB1 most, HLA-C fewest.

CDR1 and CDR2 (germline): SGDLS, YYNGEE. V was clipped by 3 bases and J by 6 bases; unmatched bases: 7. The CDR3 sequence is 16 residues long. Donors were ostensibly healthy at sampling, although undocumented immune exposures were probable. Remarks on this clone: Its cognate antigen is unknown.

A multiplex PCR was run with 60 Vbeta primers and 13 Jbeta primers. Method: immunoSEQ multiplex PCR; TCRdb's copy keeps in-frame clones and lacks some. The sample shows over 150,000 clones, roughly two thirds of them seen only once. The material sequenced was PBMCs. The chain is built from TRBV9 and TRBJ2-3; 13 bases agree with TRBD2. The receptor was isolated from a woman in her thirties in good health and CMV-seronegative. The CDR3 loop is CASSAPGLAGRDTQYF. The CDR3 bases are TGTGCCAGCAGCGCTCCGGGACTAGCGGGAAGGGATACGCAGTATTTT.